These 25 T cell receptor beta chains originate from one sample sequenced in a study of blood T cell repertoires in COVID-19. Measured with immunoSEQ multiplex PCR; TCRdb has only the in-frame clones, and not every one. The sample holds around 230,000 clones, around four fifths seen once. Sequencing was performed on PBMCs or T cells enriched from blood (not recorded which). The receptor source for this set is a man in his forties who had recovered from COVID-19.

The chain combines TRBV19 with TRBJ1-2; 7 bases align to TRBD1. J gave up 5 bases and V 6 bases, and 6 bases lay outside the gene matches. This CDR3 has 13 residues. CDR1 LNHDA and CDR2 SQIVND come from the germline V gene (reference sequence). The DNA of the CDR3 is TGTGCCAGTAGCGGGACAGCCTCATATGGCTACACCTTC. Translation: CASSGTASYGYTF.

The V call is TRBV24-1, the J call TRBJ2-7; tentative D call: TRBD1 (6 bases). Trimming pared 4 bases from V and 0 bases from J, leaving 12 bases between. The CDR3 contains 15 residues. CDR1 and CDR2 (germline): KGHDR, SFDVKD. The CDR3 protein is CATSDPTGSSYEQYF. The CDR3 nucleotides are TGTGCCACCAGTGACCCGACAGGATCCTCCTACGAGCAGTACTTC.

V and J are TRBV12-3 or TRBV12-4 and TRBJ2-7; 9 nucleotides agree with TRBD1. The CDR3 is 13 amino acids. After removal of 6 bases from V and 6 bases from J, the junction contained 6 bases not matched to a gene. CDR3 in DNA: TGTGCCAGCAGCGGGACAGGGTTTGGCGAGCAGTACTTC. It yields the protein CASSGTGFGEQYF.

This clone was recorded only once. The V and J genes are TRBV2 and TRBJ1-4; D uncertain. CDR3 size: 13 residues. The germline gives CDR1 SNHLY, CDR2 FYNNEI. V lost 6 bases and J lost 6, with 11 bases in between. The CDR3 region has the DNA TGTGCCAGCAGACCGACGAGCGATGAAAAACTGTTTTTT. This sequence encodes CASRPTSDEKLFF.

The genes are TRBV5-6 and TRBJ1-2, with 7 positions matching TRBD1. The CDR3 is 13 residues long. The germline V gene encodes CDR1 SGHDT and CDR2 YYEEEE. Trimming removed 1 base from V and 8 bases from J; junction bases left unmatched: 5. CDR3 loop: CASSLRGGEGYTF. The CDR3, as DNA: TGTGCCAGCAGCTTGAGAGGGGGCGAGGGCTACACCTTC. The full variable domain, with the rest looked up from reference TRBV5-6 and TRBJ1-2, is DAGVTQSPTHLIKTRGQQVTLRCSPKSGHDTVSWYQQALGQGPQFIFQYYEEEERQRGNFPDRFSGHQFPNYSSELNVNALLLGDSALYLCASSLRGGEGYTFGSGTRLTVV.

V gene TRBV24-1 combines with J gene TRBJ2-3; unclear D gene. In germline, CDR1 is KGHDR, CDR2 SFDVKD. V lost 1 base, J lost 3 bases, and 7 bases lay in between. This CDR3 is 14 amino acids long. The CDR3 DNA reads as TGTGCCACCAGTGATTTTTGGGCGACAGATACGCAGTATTTT. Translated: CATSDFWATDTQYF.

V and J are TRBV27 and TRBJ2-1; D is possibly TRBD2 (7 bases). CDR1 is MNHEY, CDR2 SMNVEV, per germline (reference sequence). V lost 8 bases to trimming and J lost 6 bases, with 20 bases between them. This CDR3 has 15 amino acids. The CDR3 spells CASLPLGGGLNEQFF. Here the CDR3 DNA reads TGTGCCAGCCTCCCGTTGGGGGGGGGCCTCAATGAGCAGTTCTTC.

CDR3 in amino acids: CASSLSLQGARGYTF. In DNA, the CDR3 is TGTGCCAGCAGTTTATCCCTACAGGGGGCGAGAGGCTACACCTTC. The chain recombines TRBV27 with TRBJ1-2; TRBD1 matches at 9 bases. J gave up 8 bases and V 0 bases, and 7 bases lay outside the gene matches. The CDR3 runs to 15 residues. In germline, CDR1 is MNHEY, CDR2 SMNVEV (reference sequence).

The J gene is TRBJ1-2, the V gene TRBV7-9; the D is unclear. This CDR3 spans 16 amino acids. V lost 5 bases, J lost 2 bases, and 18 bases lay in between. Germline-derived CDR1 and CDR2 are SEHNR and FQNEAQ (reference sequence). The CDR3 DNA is TGTGCCAGCAGCATGGGCCCCCTGGGAGCGAACTATGGCTACACCTTC. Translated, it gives CASSMGPLGANYGYTF.

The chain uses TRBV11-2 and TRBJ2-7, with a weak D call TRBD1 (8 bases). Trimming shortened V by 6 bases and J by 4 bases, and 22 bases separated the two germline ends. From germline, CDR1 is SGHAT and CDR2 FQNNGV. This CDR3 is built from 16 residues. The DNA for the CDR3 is TGTGCCAGCAGGTCCTTGACTACAGGGGGGGCTTACGAGCAGTACTTC. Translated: CASRSLTTGGAYEQYF. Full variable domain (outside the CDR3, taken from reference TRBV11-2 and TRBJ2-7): EAGVAQSPRYKIIEKRQSVAFWCNPISGHATLYWYQQILGQGPKLLIQFQNNGVVDDSQLPKDRFSAERLKGVDSTLKIQPAKLEDSAVYLCASRSLTTGGAYEQYFGPGTRLTVT.

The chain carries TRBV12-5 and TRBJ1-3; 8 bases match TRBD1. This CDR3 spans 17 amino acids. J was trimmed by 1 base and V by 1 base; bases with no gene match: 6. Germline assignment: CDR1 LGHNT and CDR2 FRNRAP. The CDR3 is CASGLGTGSTSGNTIYF. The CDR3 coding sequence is TGTGCTAGTGGTTTGGGGACAGGGAGTACATCTGGAAACACCATATATTTT. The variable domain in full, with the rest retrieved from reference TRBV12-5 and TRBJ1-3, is DARVTQTPRHKVTEMGQEVTMRCQPILGHNTVFWYRQTMMQGLELLAYFRNRAPLDDSGMPKDRFSAEMPDATLATLKIQPSEPRDSAVYFCASGLGTGSTSGNTIYFGEGSWLTVV.

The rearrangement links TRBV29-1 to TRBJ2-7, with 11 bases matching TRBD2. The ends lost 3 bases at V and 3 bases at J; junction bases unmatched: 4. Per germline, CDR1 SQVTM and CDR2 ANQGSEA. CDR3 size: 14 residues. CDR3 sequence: CSVETSGDYYEQYF. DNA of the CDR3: TGCAGCGTTGAGACTAGCGGGGATTACTACGAGCAGTACTTC.

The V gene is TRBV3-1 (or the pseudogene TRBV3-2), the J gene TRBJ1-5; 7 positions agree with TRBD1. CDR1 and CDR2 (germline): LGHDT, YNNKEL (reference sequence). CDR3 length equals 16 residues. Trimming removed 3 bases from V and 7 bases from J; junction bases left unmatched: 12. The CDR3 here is CASSQSRTGGKQPQHF. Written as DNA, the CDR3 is TGTGCCAGCAGCCAGTCACGGACAGGCGGAAAACAGCCCCAGCATTTT.

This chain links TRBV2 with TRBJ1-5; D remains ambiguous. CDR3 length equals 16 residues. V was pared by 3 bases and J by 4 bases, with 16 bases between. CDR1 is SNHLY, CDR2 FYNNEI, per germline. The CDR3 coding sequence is TGTGCCAGCAGTGATTTGGACTCTAGGTTAAATCAGCCCCAGCATTTT. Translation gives CASSDLDSRLNQPQHF. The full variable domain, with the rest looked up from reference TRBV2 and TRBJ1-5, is EPEVTQTPSHQVTQMGQEVILRCVPISNHLYFYWYRQILGQKVEFLVSFYNNEISEKSEIFDDQFSVERPDGSNFTLKIRSTKLEDSAMYFCASSDLDSRLNQPQHFGDGTRLSIL.

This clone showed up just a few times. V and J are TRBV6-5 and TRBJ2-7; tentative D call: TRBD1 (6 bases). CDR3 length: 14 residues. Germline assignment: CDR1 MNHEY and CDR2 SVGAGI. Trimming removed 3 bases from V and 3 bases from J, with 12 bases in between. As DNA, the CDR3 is TGTGCCAGCAGTTATGGCGCAGGGGTCTACGAGCAGTACTTC. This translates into CASSYGAGVYEQYF.

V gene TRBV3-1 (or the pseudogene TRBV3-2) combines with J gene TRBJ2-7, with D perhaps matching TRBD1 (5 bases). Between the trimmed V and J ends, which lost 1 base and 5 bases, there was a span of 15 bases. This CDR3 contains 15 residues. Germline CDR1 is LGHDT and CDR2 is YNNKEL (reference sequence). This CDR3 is CASSQVGVGVHEQYF. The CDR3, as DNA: TGTGCCAGCAGCCAAGTAGGTGTAGGGGTACACGAGCAGTACTTC.

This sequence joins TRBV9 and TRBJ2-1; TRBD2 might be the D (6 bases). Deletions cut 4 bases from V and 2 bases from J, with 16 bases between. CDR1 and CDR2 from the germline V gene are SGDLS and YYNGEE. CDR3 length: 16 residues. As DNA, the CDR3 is TGTGCCAGCAGCTTCGCCGGGACTGGAACCTACAATGAGCAGTTCTTC. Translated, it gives CASSFAGTGTYNEQFF.

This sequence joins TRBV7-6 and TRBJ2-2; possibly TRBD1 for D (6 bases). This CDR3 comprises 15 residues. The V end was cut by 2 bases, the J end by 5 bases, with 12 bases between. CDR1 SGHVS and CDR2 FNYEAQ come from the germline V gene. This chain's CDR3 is CASSLSGGPTGELFF. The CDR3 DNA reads TGTGCCAGCAGCTTAAGTGGGGGCCCGACCGGGGAGCTGTTTTTT.

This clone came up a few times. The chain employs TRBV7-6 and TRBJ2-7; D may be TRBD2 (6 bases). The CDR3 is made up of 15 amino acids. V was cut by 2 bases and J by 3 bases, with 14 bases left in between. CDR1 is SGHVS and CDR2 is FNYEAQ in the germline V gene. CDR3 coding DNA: TGTGCCAGCAGCTTAAGCGGGCAGATTTTCTACGAGCAGTACTTC. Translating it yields CASSLSGQIFYEQYF.

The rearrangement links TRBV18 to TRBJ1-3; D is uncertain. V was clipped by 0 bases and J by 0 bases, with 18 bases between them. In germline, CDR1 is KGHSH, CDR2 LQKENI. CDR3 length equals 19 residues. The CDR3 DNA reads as TGTGCCAGCTCACCACCGCCGCACTTGACAAGGCGCTCTGGAAACACCATATATTTT. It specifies CASSPPPHLTRRSGNTIYF.

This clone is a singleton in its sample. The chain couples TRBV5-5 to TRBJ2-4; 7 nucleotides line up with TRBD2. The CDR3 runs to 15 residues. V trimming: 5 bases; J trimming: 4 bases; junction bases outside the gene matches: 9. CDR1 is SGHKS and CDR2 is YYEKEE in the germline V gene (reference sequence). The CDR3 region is CASSGGGVEKNIQYF. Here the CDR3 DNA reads TGTGCCAGCAGTGGGGGAGGGGTAGAGAAAAACATTCAGTACTTC.

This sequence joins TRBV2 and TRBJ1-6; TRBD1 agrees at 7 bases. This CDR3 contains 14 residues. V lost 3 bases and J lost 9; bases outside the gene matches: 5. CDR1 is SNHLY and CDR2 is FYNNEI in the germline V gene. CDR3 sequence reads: CASSDETGRSPLHF. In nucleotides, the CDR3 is TGTGCCAGCAGTGACGAGACAGGGCGTTCACCCCTCCACTTT. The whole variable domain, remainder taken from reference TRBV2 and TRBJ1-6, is EPEVTQTPSHQVTQMGQEVILRCVPISNHLYFYWYRQILGQKVEFLVSFYNNEISEKSEIFDDQFSVERPDGSNFTLKIRSTKLEDSAMYFCASSDETGRSPLHFGNGTRLTVT.

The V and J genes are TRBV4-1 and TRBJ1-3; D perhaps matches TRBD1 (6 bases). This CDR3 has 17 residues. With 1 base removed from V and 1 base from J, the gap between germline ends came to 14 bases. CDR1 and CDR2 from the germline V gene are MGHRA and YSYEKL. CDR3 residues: CASSQVIAGASGNTIYF. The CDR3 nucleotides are TGCGCCAGCAGCCAAGTTATTGCGGGGGCTTCTGGAAACACCATATATTTT.

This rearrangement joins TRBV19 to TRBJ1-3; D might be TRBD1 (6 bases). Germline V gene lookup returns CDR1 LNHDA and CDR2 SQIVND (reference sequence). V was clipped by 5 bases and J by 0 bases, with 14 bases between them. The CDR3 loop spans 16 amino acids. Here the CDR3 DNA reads TGTGCCAGTAGTCACAGGGCGATGAACTCTGGAAACACCATATATTTT. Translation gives CASSHRAMNSGNTIYF.

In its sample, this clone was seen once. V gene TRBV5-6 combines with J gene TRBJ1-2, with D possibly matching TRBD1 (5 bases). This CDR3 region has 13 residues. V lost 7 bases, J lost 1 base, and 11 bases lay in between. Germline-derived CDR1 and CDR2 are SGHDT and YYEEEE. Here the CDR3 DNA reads TGTGCCAGCTTCTCAGACAGTAACTATGGCTACACCTTC. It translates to CASFSDSNYGYTF.